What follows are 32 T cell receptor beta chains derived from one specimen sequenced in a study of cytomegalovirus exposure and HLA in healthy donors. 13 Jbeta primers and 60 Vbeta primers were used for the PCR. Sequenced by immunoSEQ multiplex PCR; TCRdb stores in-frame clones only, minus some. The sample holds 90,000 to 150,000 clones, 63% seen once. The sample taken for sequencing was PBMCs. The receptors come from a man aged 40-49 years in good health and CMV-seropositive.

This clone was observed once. CDR3: CASSEARQWDNSPLHF. Written as DNA, the CDR3 is TGTGCCAGCAGTGAAGCGCGACAGTGGGATAATTCACCCCTCCACTTT. This chain connects TRBV6-1 to TRBJ1-6; D might be TRBD1 (5 bases). The V and J ends lost 0 bases and 5 bases respectively, with 11 bases between them. Germline V gives CDR1 MNHNS, CDR2 SASEGT. CDR3 length: 16 amino acids.

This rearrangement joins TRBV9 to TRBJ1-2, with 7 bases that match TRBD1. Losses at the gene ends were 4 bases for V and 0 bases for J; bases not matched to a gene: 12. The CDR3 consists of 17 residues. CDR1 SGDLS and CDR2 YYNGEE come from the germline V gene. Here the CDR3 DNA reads TGTGCCAGCAGCCTCGAATCCCGCAGGGGGGCTAACTATGGCTACACCTTC. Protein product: CASSLESRRGANYGYTF.

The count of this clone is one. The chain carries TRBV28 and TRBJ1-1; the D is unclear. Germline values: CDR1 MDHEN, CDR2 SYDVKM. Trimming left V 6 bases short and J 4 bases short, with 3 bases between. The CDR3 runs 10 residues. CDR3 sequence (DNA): TGTGCCAGCAGGAGCACTGAAGCTTTCTTT. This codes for CASRSTEAFF.

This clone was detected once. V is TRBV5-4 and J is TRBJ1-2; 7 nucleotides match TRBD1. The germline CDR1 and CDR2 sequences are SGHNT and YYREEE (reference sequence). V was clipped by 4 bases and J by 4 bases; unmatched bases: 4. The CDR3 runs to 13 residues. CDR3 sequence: CASSTGTAYGYTF. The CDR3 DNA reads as TGTGCCAGCAGCACGGGGACAGCCTATGGCTACACCTTC.

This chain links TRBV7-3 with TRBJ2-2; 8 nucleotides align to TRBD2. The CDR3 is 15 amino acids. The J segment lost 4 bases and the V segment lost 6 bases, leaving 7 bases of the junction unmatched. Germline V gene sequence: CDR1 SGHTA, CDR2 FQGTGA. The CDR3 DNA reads TGTGCCAGCAGACCCTCGACTAGCGCCACCGGGGAGCTGTTTTTT. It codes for CASRPSTSATGELFF.

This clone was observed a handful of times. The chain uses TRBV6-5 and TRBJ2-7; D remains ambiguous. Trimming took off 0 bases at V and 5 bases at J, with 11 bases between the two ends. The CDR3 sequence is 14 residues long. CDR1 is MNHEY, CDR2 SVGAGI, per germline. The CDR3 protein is CASSYSRLNHEQYF. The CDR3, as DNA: TGTGCCAGCAGTTACTCGAGGCTTAACCACGAGCAGTACTTC.

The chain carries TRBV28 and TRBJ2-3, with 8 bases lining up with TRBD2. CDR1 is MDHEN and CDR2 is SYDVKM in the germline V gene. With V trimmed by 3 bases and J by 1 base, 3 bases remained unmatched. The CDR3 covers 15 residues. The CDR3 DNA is TGTGCCAGCAGTTTGACTAGCGCTGGCACAGATACGCAGTATTTT. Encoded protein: CASSLTSAGTDTQYF.

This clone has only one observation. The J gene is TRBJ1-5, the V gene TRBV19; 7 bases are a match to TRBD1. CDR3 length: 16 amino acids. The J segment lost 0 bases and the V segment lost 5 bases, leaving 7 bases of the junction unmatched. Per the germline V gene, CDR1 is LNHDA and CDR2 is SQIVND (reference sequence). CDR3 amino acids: CASSRQGVYSNQPQHF. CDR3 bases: TGTGCCAGTAGTCGGCAGGGGGTGTATAGCAATCAGCCCCAGCATTTT. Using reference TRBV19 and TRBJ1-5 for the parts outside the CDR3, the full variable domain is DGGITQSPKYLFRKEGQNVTLSCEQNLNHDAMYWYRQDPGQGLRLIYYSQIVNDFQKGDIAEGYSVSREKKESFPLTVTSAQKNPTAFYLCASSRQGVYSNQPQHFGDGTRLSIL.

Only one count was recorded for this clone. The chain's CDR3 is CASSQTGTGYAYEQYF. The CDR3, as DNA: TGTGCCAGCAGCCAAACCGGGACAGGATATGCCTACGAGCAGTACTTC. This chain links TRBV7-9 with TRBJ2-7; 8 positions agree with TRBD1. J gave up 2 bases and V 5 bases, and 11 bases lay outside the gene matches. Germline V gene lookup returns CDR1 SEHNR and CDR2 FQNEAQ (reference sequence). This CDR3 has 16 amino acids.

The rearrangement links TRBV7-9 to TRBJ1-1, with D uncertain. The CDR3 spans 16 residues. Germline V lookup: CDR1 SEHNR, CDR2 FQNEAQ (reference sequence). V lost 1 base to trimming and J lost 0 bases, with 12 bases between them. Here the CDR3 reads CASSLGAFLMNTEAFF. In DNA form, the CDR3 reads TGTGCCAGCAGCTTAGGTGCGTTCCTCATGAACACTGAAGCTTTCTTT.

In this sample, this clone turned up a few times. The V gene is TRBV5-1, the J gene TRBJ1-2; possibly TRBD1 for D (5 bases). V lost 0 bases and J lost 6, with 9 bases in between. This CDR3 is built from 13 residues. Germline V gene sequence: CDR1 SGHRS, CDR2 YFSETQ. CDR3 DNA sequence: TGCGCCAGCAGCTTGGCAGGGTTGGATGGCTACACCTTC. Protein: CASSLAGLDGYTF.

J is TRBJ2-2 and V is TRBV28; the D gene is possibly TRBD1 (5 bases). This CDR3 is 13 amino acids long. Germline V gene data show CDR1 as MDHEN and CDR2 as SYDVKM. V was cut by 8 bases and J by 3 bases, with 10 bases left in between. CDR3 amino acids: CASWTLHTGELFF. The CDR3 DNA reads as TGTGCCAGCTGGACACTACACACCGGGGAGCTGTTTTTT.

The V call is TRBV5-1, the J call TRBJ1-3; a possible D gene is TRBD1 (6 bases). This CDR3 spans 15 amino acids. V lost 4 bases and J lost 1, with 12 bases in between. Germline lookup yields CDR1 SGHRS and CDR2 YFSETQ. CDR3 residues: CASSQTGFSGNTIYF. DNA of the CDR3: TGCGCCAGCAGCCAAACAGGGTTTTCTGGAAACACCATATATTTT.

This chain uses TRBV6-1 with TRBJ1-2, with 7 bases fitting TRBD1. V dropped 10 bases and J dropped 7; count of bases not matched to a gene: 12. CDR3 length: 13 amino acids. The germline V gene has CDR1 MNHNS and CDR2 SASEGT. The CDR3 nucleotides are TGTGCCACAGAAGAGACAGGGATAGGTGGCTACACCTTC. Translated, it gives CATEETGIGGYTF.

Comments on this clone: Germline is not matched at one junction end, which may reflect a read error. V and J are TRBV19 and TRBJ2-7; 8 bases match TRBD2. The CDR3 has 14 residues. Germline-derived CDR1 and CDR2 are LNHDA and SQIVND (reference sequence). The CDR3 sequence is CASSRREGSSEQYF. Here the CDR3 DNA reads TGTGCCAGTAGCCGACGGGAGGGTTCCTCCGAGCAGTACTTC.

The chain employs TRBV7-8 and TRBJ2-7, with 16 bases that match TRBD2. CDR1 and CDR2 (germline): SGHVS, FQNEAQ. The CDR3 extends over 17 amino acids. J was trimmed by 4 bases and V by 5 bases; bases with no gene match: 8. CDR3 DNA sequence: TGTGCCAGCAGCCCCCAAGCGGGACTAGCGGGAGGGTACGAGCAGTACTTC. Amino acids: CASSPQAGLAGGYEQYF.

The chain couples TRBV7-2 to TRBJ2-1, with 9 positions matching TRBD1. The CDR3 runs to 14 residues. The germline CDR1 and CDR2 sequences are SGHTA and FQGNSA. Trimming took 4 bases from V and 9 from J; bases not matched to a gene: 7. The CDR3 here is CASSSYRGQFEQFF. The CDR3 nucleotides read TGTGCCAGCAGCTCTTACAGGGGGCAGTTTGAGCAGTTCTTC. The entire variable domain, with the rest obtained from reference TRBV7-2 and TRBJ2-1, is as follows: GAGVSQSPSNKVTEKGKDVELRCDPISGHTALYWYRQSLGQGLEFLIYFQGNSAPDKSGLPSDRFSAERTGGSVSTLTIQRTQQEDSAVYLCASSSYRGQFEQFFGPGTRLTVL.

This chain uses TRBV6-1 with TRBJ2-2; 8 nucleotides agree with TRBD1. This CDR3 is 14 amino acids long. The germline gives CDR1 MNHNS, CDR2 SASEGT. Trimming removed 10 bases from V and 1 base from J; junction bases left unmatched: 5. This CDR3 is CATSGGRNTGELFF. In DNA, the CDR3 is TGTGCCACCTCAGGGGGCCGGAACACCGGGGAGCTGTTTTTT.

The CDR3 region is CASSQALVTGGNQPQHF. CDR3 bases: TGCGCCAGCAGCCAAGCCCTCGTCACAGGGGGCAATCAGCCCCAGCATTTT. The genes are TRBV4-3 and TRBJ1-5; 7 positions agree with TRBD1. Germline V lookup: CDR1 LGHNA, CDR2 YSLEER. The CDR3 is made up of 17 amino acids. J was trimmed by 2 bases and V by 1 base; bases with no gene match: 8.

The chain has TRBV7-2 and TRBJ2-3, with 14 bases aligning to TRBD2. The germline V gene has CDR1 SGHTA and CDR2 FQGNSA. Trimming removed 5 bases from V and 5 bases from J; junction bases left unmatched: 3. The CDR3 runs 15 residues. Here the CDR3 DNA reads TGTGCCAGCAGCCCAGGACTAGCGGGAGGAGATACGCAGTATTTT. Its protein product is CASSPGLAGGDTQYF.

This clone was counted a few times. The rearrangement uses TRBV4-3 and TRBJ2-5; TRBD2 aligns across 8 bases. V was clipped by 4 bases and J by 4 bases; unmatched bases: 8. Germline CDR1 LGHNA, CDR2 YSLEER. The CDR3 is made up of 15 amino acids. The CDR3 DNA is TGCGCCAGCAGCCGGGAGAATAGCGGGGTAGAGACCCAGTACTTC. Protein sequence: CASSRENSGVETQYF.

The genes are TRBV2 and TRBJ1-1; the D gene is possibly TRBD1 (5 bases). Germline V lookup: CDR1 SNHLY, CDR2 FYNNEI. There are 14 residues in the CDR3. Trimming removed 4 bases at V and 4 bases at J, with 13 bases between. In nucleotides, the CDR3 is TGTGCCAGCAGTGGCCAGGATAGGGGCACTGAAGCTTTCTTT. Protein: CASSGQDRGTEAFF.

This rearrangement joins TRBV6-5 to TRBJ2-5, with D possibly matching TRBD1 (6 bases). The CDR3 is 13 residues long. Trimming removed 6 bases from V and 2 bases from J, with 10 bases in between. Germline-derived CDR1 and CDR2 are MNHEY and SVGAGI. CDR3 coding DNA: TGTGCCAGCAGAGGGGACACTCAAGAGACCCAGTACTTC. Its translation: CASRGDTQETQYF.

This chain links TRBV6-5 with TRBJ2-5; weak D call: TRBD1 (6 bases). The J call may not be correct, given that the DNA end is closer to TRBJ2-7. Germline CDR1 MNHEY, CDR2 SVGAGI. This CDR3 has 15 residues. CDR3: CASSYSQGRSYEQYF. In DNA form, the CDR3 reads TGTGCCAGCAGTTACTCGCAGGGGAGATCCTACGAGCAGTACTTC.

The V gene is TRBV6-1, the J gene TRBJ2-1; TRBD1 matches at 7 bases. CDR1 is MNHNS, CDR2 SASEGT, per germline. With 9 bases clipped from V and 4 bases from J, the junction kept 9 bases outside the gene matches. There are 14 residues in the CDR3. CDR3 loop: CASIDRDRYNEQFF. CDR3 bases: TGTGCCAGTATAGACCGGGACAGATACAATGAGCAGTTCTTC.

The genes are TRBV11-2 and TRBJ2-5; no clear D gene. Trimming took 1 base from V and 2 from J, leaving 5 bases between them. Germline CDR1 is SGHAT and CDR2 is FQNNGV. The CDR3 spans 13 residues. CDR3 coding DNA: TGTGCCAGCAGCTTAGTACGGCAAGAGACCCAGTACTTC. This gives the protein CASSLVRQETQYF.

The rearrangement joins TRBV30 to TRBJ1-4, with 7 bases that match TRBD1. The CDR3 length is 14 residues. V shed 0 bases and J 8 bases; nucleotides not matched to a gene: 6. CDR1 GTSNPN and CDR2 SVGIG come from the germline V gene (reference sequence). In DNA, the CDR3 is TGTGCCTGGAGTGTTCAGGGGGGTTGGGAAAAACTGTTTTTT. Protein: CAWSVQGGWEKLFF.

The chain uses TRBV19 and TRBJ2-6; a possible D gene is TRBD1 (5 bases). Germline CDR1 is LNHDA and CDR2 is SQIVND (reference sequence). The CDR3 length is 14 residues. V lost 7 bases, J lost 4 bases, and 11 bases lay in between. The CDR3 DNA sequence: TGTGCCAGTAAGCCAGGGCAAGGGGCCAACGTCCTGACTTTC. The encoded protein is CASKPGQGANVLTF.

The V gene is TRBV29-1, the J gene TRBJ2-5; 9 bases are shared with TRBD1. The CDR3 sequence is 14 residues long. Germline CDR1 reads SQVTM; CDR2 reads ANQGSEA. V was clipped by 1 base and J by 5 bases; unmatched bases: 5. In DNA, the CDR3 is TGCAGCGTTGAAGGCGCGACAGGGGGGGAGACCCAGTACTTC. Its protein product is CSVEGATGGETQYF.

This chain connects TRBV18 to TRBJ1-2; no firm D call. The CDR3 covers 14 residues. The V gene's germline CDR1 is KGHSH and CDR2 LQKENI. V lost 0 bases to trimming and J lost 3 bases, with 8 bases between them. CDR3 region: CASSPPSLDYGYTF. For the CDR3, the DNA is TGTGCCAGCTCACCACCCTCGCTAGACTATGGCTACACCTTC.

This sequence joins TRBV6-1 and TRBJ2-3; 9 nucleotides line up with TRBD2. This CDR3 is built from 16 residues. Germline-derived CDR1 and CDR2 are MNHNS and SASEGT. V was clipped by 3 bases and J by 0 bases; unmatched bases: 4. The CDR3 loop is CASSDGLARSTDTQYF. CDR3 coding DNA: TGTGCCAGCAGTGACGGACTAGCGAGAAGCACAGATACGCAGTATTTT.

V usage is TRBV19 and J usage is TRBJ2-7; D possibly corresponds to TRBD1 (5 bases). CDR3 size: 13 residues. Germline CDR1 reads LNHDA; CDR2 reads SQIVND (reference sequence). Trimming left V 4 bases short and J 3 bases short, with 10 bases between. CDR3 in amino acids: CASSRQSFYEQYF. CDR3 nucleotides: TGTGCCAGTAGTAGACAGTCATTCTACGAGCAGTACTTC.